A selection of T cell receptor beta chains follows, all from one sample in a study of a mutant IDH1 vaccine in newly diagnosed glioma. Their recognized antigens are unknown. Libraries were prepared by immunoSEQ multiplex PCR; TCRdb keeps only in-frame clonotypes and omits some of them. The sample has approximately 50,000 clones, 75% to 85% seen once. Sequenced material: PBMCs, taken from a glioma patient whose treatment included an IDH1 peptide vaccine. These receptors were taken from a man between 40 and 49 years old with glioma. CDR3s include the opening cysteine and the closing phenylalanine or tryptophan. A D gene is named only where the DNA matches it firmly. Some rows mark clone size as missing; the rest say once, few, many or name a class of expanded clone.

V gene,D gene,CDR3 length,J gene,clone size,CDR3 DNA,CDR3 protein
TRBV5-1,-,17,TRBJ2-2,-,TGCGCCAGCAGCTTGGAAGGGCAGGGGAGGTTAACCGGGGAGCTGTTTTTT,CASSLEGQGRLTGELFF
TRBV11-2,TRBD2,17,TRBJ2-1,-,TGTGCCAGCAGCGGCCCCACTAGCGCGGCAACCTACAATGAGCAGTTCTTC,CASSGPTSAATYNEQFF
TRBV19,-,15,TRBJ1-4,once,TGTGCCAGTAGTATAGAGGCCAGACTTAATGAAAAACTGTTTTTT,CASSIEARLNEKLFF
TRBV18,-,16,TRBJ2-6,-,TGTGCCAGCTCACCCCCGGTGAGGGCTGGGGCCAACGTCCTGACTTTC,CASSPPVRAGANVLTF
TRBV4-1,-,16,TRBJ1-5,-,TGCGCCAGCAGCCAAGAATGGAGTTTAAGCAATCAGCCCCAGCATTTT,CASSQEWSLSNQPQHF
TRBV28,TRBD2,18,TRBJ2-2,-,TGTGCCAGCAGTTTGACGGCTAGCGGGAGGGTTTACACCGGGGAGCTGTTTTTT,CASSLTASGRVYTGELFF
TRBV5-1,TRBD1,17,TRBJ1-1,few,TGCGCCAGCAGCGAGACAACAGGGGCCCGCATCGGGACTGAAGCTTTCTTT,CASSETTGARIGTEAFF
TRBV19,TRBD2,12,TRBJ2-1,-,TGTGCCAGTAGTGCGGGAGCGGGTGAGCAGTTCTTC,CASSAGAGEQFF
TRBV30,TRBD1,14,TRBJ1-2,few,TGTGCCTGGTCCGACAGGGGAAGTCGGGAAGGCTACACCTTC,CAWSDRGSREGYTF
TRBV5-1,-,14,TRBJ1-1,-,TGCGCCAGCAGCTTACCAGGGACGAACACTGAAGCTTTCTTT,CASSLPGTNTEAFF
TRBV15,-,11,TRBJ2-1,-,TGTGCCACCAGCGGAGAGAATGAGCAGTTCTTC,CATSGENEQFF
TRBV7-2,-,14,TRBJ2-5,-,TGTGCCAGCAGCTTAGGGGGAAGTGGGGAGACCCAGTACTTC,CASSLGGSGETQYF
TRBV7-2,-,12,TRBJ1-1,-,TGTGCCAGCAGCTTAAGGGCAGCAGAAGCTTTCTTT,CASSLRAAEAFF
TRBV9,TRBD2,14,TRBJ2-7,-,TGTGCCAGCAGCGTAAGTCTAGCGGGATACGAGCAGTACTTC,CASSVSLAGYEQYF
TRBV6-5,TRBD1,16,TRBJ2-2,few,TGTGCCAGCAGTTACACGGACAGGGGAAACACCGGGGAGCTGTTTTTT,CASSYTDRGNTGELFF
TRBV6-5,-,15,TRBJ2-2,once,TGTGCCAGCAGTTATTCTACCCGGAACACCGGGGAGCTGTTTTTT,CASSYSTRNTGELFF
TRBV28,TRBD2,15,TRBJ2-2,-,TGTGCCAGCAGTTTCCTACTAGCGGGAGAAGGGGAGCTGTTTTTT,CASSFLLAGEGELFF
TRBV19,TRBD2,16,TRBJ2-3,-,TGTGCCAGTAGTATAGGGTGGGAGGGCCGCACAGATACGCAGTATTTT,CASSIGWEGRTDTQYF
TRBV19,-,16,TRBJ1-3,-,TGTGCCAGTAGTATATCCACAGGGACCTCTGGAAACACCATATATTTT,CASSISTGTSGNTIYF
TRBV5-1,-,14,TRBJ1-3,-,TGCGCCAGCAGCTTGGGGGTTTTTGGGGACACCATATATTTT,CASSLGVFGDTIYF
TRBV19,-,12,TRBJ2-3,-,TGTGCCAGTAGTCCTCAGGGGGATACGCAGTATTTT,CASSPQGDTQYF
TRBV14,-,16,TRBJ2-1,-,TGTGCCAGCAGCCTCACTGGAGCAAGCTCCTACAATGAGCAGTTCTTC,CASSLTGASSYNEQFF